This T cell receptor (beta chain) was sequenced during a study of blood T cells in healthy people across ages. This clonotype was found many times. A second PCR, run for roughly 7 to 12 cycles, used a sample-barcoded 5' primer plus a J-beta primer mix. TCRdb called the 5' RACE reads again in MiXCR, with one record for every CDR3 protein. There are 750,000 to 1,000,000 distinct CDR3 sequences in the sample; roughly 29% occur only once, and roughly 10% lies in the top ten. The CDR3 totals 15 residues. CDR1 is LNHNV and CDR2 is YYDKDF in the germline V gene (reference sequence). Trimming took 0 bases from V and 6 from J, leaving 14 bases between them. The data also belong to a second study, concerning T cells of mothers and their children. That report adds: Slightly higher, non-significant overlap characterized related mother-child pairs relative to unrelated pairs.

Source material: blood. This clonotype was obtained from a woman in her forties in good health. The genes are TRBV15 and TRBJ1-2; D is ambiguous. The CDR3 is CATSRDTSTGNGYTF. The DNA for the CDR3 is TGTGCCACCAGCAGAGATACCAGTACGGGTAATGGCTACACCTTC.